One and the same sample provided the 2 T cell receptor beta chains below, sequenced in a study of neurological immune-mediated disorders. As for time point: technical triplicate 2. Via MiXCR, TCRdb re-called the 5' RACE reads, giving one row per CDR3 protein. The sample has more than 50,000 distinct CDR3 sequences, 20% to 30% seen once. Sample: PBMCs. The origin of the receptors is a man in his 60s with HTLV-1-associated myelopathy (HAM/TSP).

The rearrangement links TRBV20-1 to TRBJ1-6; D is possibly TRBD1 (6 bases). V was shortened by 5 bases and J by 15 bases, with 23 bases between the two germline ends. The CDR3 runs 14 residues. Germline-derived CDR1 and CDR2 are DFQATT and SNEGSKA (reference sequence). The CDR3 region is CSALRGAQEVCLHF. The CDR3 bases are TGCAGTGCTTTACGGGGGGCCCAAGAGGTTTGCCTCCACTTT.

This clonotype appeared many times. The chain joins TRBV6-5 to TRBJ2-3; a weak D match, TRBD1 (6 bases). Germline assignment: CDR1 MNHEY and CDR2 SVGAGI. The CDR3 covers 16 residues. Trimming removed 1 base at V and 2 bases at J, with 13 bases between. The DNA of the CDR3 is TGTGCCAGCAGTTACTACCCGAACAGGGCCACAGATACGCAGTATTTT. As protein: CASSYYPNRATDTQYF.